This is a list of T cell receptor beta chains from one sample in a study of blood T cell repertoires in COVID-19. The data were produced by immunoSEQ multiplex PCR, yet TCRdb's version contains in-frame clones alone and is incomplete. The sample lists more than 80,000 clones, approximately 84% occurring once. Sequencing input: peripheral blood. The receptor set was obtained from a woman between 55 and 75 years old with acute or convalescent COVID-19. CDR3s include the opening cysteine and the closing phenylalanine or tryptophan. The D gene is left open where the match is weak. A clone size is listed for some rows: how often the clone was seen (once, few, many), or a class if it is expanded.

TRBV18,NA,NA,TRBJ1-5,TGTGCCAGCTCACCGCAAACAGGCTCCAATCAGCCCCAGCATTTT,CASSPQTGSNQPQHF
TRBV4-1,NA,NA,TRBJ1-1,TGCGCCAGCAGCCAAGGTCAGGGGAACACTGAAGCTTTCTTT,CASSQGQGNTEAFF
TRBV15,TRBD1,few,TRBJ1-6,TGTGCCACCAGCAGGGGACAGGGAGGATCACCCCTCCACTTT,CATSRGQGGSPLHF
TRBV10-3,TRBD1,once,TRBJ2-5,TGTGCCATCAGTGATCCGGGACAGGGACAAGAGACCCAGTACTTC,CAISDPGQGQETQYF
TRBV28,NA,NA,TRBJ1-1,TGTGCCAGCAGTACTTGGTTTTCCATGAACACTGAAGCTTTCTTT,CASSTWFSMNTEAFF
TRBV28,TRBD2,NA,TRBJ2-5,TGTGCCAGCACCACTTCTATAGCGGGAAGGGGAGAGACCCAGTACTTC,CASTTSIAGRGETQYF
TRBV15,NA,NA,TRBJ2-7,TGTGCCACCAGCAGAGATCAGGGCCCCTACGAGCAGTACTTC,CATSRDQGPYEQYF
TRBV5-4,NA,NA,TRBJ1-1,TGTGCCAGCAGCTTGGCAGGGATGAACACTGAAGCTTTCTTT,CASSLAGMNTEAFF
TRBV3-1/TRBV3-2,TRBD2,NA,TRBJ2-1,TGTGCCAGCAGCTTGACTAGCGGGAGGAATGAGCAGTTCTTC,CASSLTSGRNEQFF
TRBV19,TRBD1,NA,TRBJ2-7,TGTGCCAGTAGTAGACAGGGTCCTACCTACGAGCAGTACTTC,CASSRQGPTYEQYF
TRBV9,NA,NA,TRBJ2-3,TGTGCCAGCAGCTCCCACCGGGTAGGCACAGATACGCAGTATTTT,CASSSHRVGTDTQYF
TRBV29-1,NA,once,TRBJ1-1,TGCAGCGTTGAAGATCTCCGGGGGGGCACTGAAGCTTTCTTT,CSVEDLRGGTEAFF
TRBV19,NA,few,TRBJ2-2,TGTGCCAGTACCAACCCGACGGGACTTTCGTTTCTGAGCGTCACCGGGGAGCTGTTTTTT,CASTNPTGLSFLSVTGELFF
TRBV29-1,NA,NA,TRBJ2-1,TGCAGCGCAGAGCTTAATACGGACAATGAGCAGTTCTTC,CSAELNTDNEQFF
TRBV10-3,TRBD1,NA,TRBJ1-1,TGTGCCATCAGTGAGGGACAGGAGAACACTGAAGCTTTCTTT,CAISEGQENTEAFF
TRBV9,NA,NA,TRBJ1-5,TGTGCCAGCAGCGCGGGGACTCCTAATCAGCCCCAGCATTTT,CASSAGTPNQPQHF
TRBV21-1,NA,few,TRBJ1-3,TGTGCCAGGAGGGACAGGGGATCTCTAGGTGGAAACACCATATATTTT,CARRDRGSLGGNTIYF
TRBV6-6,NA,NA,TRBJ1-2,TGTGCCAGCAGTAACCCCACAGGGTTCGATGGCTACACCTTC,CASSNPTGFDGYTF
TRBV15,TRBD2,once,TRBJ2-1,TGTGCCACCAGCAGAGATCTTTCAGGGACTAGCTCCTACAATGAGCAGTTCTTC,CATSRDLSGTSSYNEQFF
TRBV4-1,NA,few,TRBJ1-2,TGCGCCAGCAGCCAGGCGACAGGCTGGCATTCGAACTATGGCTACACCTTC,CASSQATGWHSNYGYTF
TRBV7-9,TRBD1,NA,TRBJ1-4,TGTGCCAGCAGCCGGGAAACAGGGGGTTCAAATGAAAAACTGTTTTTT,CASSRETGGSNEKLFF
TRBV6-4,NA,few,TRBJ1-3,TGTGCCAGCGCGTGGAGGGTAACCGCCATATATTTT,CASAWRVTAIYF
TRBV5-4,NA,NA,TRBJ2-7,TGTGCCAGCAACCGACGTGGGAGTTCGAACTACGAGCAGTACTTC,CASNRRGSSNYEQYF
TRBV9,NA,NA,TRBJ2-5,TGTGCCAGCAGCGTAAGGGGCGAAGAGACCCAGTACTTC,CASSVRGEETQYF
TRBV5-4,NA,NA,TRBJ2-3,TGTGCCAGCAGCTTAGGCTGGAGCGACACAGATACGCAGTATTTT,CASSLGWSDTDTQYF
TRBV2,TRBD1,once,TRBJ1-6,TGTGCCAGCAAGGGACAGGGATTAATAGATAATTCACCCCTCCACTTT,CASKGQGLIDNSPLHF
TRBV2,NA,once,TRBJ2-1,TGTGCCAGCAGTCTCTCTGGGGCCACGAATGAGCAGTTCTTC,CASSLSGATNEQFF
TRBV12-3/TRBV12-4,NA,NA,TRBJ2-1,TGTGCCAGCGGACTCTTGATGGGGAATGAGCAGTTCTTC,CASGLLMGNEQFF
TRBV11-2,NA,NA,TRBJ1-4,TGTGCCAGCAGCGCGGGTCCAACTAATGAAAAACTGTTTTTT,CASSAGPTNEKLFF
TRBV2,NA,NA,TRBJ1-5,TGTGCCAGCAGTCGAGACACAGCCCATAGCAATCAGCCCCAGCATTTT,CASSRDTAHSNQPQHF
TRBV9,NA,NA,TRBJ1-3,TGTGCCAGCAGCGCCCAGGGTCCCTCTGGAAACACCATATATTTT,CASSAQGPSGNTIYF
TRBV19,NA,NA,TRBJ1-6,TGTGCCAGTAGGAAGAGTAGCAATTCACCCCTCCACTTT,CASRKSSNSPLHF
TRBV5-1,NA,NA,TRBJ1-3,TGCGCCAGCAGCTTGTGGGCAGACTCTGGAAACACCATATATTTT,CASSLWADSGNTIYF
TRBV6-6,NA,NA,TRBJ2-7,TGTGCCAGCAGGCCAACCGGGATACCAACCTACGAGCAGTACTTC,CASRPTGIPTYEQYF
TRBV29-1,TRBD1,NA,TRBJ1-1,TGCAGCGTAGGAACCAGGGGGGACACTGAAGCTTTCTTT,CSVGTRGDTEAFF
TRBV5-1,NA,NA,TRBJ2-2,TGCGCCAGCAGCCCAACTAGTAACACCGGGGAGCTGTTTTTT,CASSPTSNTGELFF
TRBV6-1,TRBD2,once,TRBJ2-1,TGTGCCAGCAGTGAACCTTTTTTGGCGGGAGACAATGAGCAGTTCTTC,CASSEPFLAGDNEQFF
TRBV6-5,TRBD1,NA,TRBJ2-2,TGTGCCACCCGCCTTGGGACAGCGAACACCGGGGAGCTGTTTTTT,CATRLGTANTGELFF
TRBV2,NA,NA,TRBJ2-7,TGTGCCAGCATCCCCGGGACAACCTACGAGCAGTACTTC,CASIPGTTYEQYF
TRBV15,NA,NA,TRBJ1-1,TGTGCCACCAGCAGGGCCGGACAGTCCACGAACACTGAAGCTTTCTTT,CATSRAGQSTNTEAFF
TRBV3-1/TRBV3-2,NA,NA,TRBJ1-1,TGTGCCAGCAGCCAATGGGGGCAGGGGAACACTGAAGCTTTCTTT,CASSQWGQGNTEAFF
TRBV6-5,TRBD2,once,TRBJ2-3,TGTGCCAGCATGCTAGCGGGGGCAGATACGCAGTATTTT,CASMLAGADTQYF
TRBV3-1/TRBV3-2,NA,NA,TRBJ1-6,TGTGCCAGCAGCCAAGGCTCAGAAAATAATTCACCCCTCCACTTT,CASSQGSENNSPLHF
TRBV6-6,NA,NA,TRBJ2-7,TGTGCCAGCAGTTACGTCGCGGGAAACTACGAGCAGTACTTC,CASSYVAGNYEQYF
TRBV11-2,TRBD2,NA,TRBJ2-5,TGTGCCAGCAGCTTAGGGGCAGCGGGAGGGCTCTGGGCCCAGTACTTC,CASSLGAAGGLWAQYF